This T cell receptor beta chain was retrieved from a study of blood T cell repertoires in COVID-19. The length of the CDR3 is 15 residues. Germline assignment: CDR1 LNHDA and CDR2 SQIVND (reference sequence). Trimming shortened V by 4 bases and J by 5 bases, and 17 bases separated the two germline ends. Assay used: immunoSEQ multiplex PCR; TCRdb lists only in-frame clones, some missing. The table records under 150,000 clones, over 75% of them present only once. Material for sequencing was peripheral blood. The receptor comes from a man aged 50-59 years with acute or convalescent COVID-19. J is TRBJ1-2 and V is TRBV19; a weak D match, TRBD1 (5 bases). The CDR3 DNA reads as TGTGCCAGTAGTAGCAAGACGGGGGGATTGTATGGCTACACCTTC. The encoded protein is CASSSKTGGLYGYTF.